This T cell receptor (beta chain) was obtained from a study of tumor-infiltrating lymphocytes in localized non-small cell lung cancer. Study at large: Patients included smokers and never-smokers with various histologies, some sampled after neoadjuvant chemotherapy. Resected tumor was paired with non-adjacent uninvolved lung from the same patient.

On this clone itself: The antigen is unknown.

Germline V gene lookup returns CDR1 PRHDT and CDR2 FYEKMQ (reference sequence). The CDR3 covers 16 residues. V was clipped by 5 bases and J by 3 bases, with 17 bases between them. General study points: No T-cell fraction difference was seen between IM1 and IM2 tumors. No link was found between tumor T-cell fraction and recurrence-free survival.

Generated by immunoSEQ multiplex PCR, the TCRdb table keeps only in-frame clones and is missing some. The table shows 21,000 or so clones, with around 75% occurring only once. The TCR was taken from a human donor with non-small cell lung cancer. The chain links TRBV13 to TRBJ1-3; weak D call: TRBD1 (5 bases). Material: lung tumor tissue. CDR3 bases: TGTGCCAGCAGCCGGGCGGGGCACTTAGTTGGAAACACCATATATTTT. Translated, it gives CASSRAGHLVGNTIYF.